This TCR beta chain was captured in a study of cytomegalovirus exposure and HLA in healthy donors. Whole-study results and caveats: A later analysis found TCR association rates differed by HLA locus, highest for DRB1 and lowest for HLA-C. TCR beta V segments were, for the most part, productive about 87% or about 30% of the time in an earlier analysis.

CDR1 and CDR2 from the germline V gene are GTSNPN and SVGIG (reference sequence). Trimming pared 2 bases from V and 3 bases from J, leaving 8 bases between. There are 14 residues in the CDR3. The PCR made use of 60 Vbeta and 13 Jbeta primers. TCRdb's table, derived via immunoSEQ multiplex PCR, lists solely in-frame clones and lacks some. The sample table sets out 80,000 to 95,000 clones. Worth noting for this clone: Its target is unknown.

This chain links TRBV30 with TRBJ1-6; D is uncertain. This receptor was identified in a woman in her 30s in good health and CMV-seronegative. The sequenced material came from PBMCs. The DNA for the CDR3 is TGTGCCTGGAGTCCCCTAAACTATAATTCACCCCTCCACTTT. Protein: CAWSPLNYNSPLHF.